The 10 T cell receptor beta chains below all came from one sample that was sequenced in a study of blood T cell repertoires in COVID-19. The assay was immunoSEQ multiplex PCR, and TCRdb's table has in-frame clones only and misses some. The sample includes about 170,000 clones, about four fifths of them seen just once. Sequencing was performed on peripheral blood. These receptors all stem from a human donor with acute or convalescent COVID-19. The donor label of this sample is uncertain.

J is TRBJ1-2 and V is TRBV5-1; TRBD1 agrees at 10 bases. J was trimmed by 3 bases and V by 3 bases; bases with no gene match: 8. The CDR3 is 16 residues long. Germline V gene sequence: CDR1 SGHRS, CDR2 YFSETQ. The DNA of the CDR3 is TGCGCCAGCAGCTCAAGACAGGGGGCGCGGGACTATGGCTACACCTTC. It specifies CASSSRQGARDYGYTF.

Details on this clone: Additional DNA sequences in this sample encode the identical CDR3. CDR3 nucleotide sequence: TGTGCCAGCAGCCCAGCGGGGGGGAATCAGCCCCAGCATTTT. Amino acid sequence: CASSPAGGNQPQHF. The J gene is TRBJ1-5, the V gene TRBV11-2; tentative D call: TRBD1 (5 bases). The CDR3 spans 14 residues. V lost 5 bases and J 4 bases, leaving 12 bases between the germline ends. Germline V CDR1 and CDR2: SGHAT, FQNNGV.

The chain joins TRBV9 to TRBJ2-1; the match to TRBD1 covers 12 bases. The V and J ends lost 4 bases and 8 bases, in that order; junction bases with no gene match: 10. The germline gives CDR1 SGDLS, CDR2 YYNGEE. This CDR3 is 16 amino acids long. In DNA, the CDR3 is TGTGCCAGCAGCCCAGGGGGGACAGGGGGCAAGGATGAGCAGTTCTTC. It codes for CASSPGGTGGKDEQFF.

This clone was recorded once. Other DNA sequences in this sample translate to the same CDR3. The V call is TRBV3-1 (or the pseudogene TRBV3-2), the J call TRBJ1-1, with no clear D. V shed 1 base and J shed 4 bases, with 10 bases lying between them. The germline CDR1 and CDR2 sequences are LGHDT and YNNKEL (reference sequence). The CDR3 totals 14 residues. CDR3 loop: CASSQGPEGTEAFF. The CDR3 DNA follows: TGTGCCAGCAGCCAAGGGCCCGAGGGCACTGAAGCTTTCTTT.

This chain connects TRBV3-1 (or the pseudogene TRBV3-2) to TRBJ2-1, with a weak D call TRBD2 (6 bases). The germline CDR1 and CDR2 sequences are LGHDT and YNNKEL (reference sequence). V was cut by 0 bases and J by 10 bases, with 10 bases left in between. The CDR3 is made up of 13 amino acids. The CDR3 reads CASSQERLGEQFF. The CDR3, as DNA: TGTGCCAGCAGCCAAGAGCGACTAGGGGAGCAGTTCTTC.

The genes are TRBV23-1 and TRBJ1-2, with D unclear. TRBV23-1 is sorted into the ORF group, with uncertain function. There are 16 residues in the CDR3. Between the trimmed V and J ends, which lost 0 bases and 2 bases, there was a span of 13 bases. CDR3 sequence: CASSQSIRCANYGYTF. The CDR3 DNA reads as TGCGCCAGCAGTCAATCGATACGGTGCGCGAACTATGGCTACACCTTC.

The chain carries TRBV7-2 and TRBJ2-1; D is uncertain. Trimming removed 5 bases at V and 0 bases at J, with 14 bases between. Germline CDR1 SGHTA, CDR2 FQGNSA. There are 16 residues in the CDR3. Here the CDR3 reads CASSPPGFSSYNEQFF. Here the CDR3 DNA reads TGTGCCAGCAGCCCCCCCGGGTTTAGCTCCTACAATGAGCAGTTCTTC. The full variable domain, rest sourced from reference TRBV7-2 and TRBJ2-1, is GAGVSQSPSNKVTEKGKDVELRCDPISGHTALYWYRQSLGQGLEFLIYFQGNSAPDKSGLPSDRFSAERTGGSVSTLTIQRTQQEDSAVYLCASSPPGFSSYNEQFFGPGTRLTVL.

The CDR3, as DNA: TGTGCCAGTAGACGCCAGTCCCAAACCCCCCTCCACTTT. It codes for CASRRQSQTPLHF. This chain links TRBV19 with TRBJ1-6; D call uncertain. CDR3 size: 13 residues. The germline V and J ends were trimmed by 6 bases and 13 bases, with 16 bases remaining between them. Germline CDR1 is LNHDA and CDR2 is SQIVND (reference sequence).

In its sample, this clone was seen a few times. The CDR3 spells CASSFQGKGYGYTF. The DNA for the CDR3 is TGTGCCAGCAGCTTCCAGGGGAAGGGCTATGGCTACACCTTC. The V call is TRBV11-2, the J call TRBJ1-2, with D possibly TRBD1 on 6 matching bases. CDR3 length: 14 amino acids. The germline V gene encodes CDR1 SGHAT and CDR2 FQNNGV. The ends were cut back, 3 bases at V and 4 bases at J, with 12 bases in the middle. Full variable domain (remainder filled in from reference TRBV11-2 and TRBJ1-2): EAGVAQSPRYKIIEKRQSVAFWCNPISGHATLYWYQQILGQGPKLLIQFQNNGVVDDSQLPKDRFSAERLKGVDSTLKIQPAKLEDSAVYLCASSFQGKGYGYTFGSGTRLTVV.

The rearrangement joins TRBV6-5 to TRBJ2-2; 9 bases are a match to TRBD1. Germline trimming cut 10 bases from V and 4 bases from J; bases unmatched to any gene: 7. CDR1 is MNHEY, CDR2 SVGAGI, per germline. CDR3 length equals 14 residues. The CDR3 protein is CATQDRGGTGELFF. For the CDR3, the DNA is TGTGCCACTCAAGACAGGGGGGGCACCGGGGAGCTGTTTTTT.